This entry lists 27 T cell receptor beta chains sequenced from one sample in a study of OX40 agonist ivuxolimab in advanced cancers. TCRdb's copy holds only in-frame clones and misses some; the assay was immunoSEQ multiplex PCR. The repertoire holds about 45,000 clones, 65% to 90% seen once, with around 2.5% in the top ten. The sample consisted of CD4+ or CD8+ T cells sorted from blood, taken in a trial of the OX40 agonist ivuxolimab. Receptor source: an adult with an advanced solid tumor such as melanoma, head and neck, liver or kidney cancer.

As regards this clone: The conserved phenylalanine or tryptophan is not found at the CDR3 terminus, so this likely reflects a read error. This chain joins TRBV18 and TRBJ1-2; TRBD1 might be the D (5 bases). This CDR3 is built from 14 residues. Trimming removed 6 bases at V and 4 bases at J, with 15 bases between. CDR1 and CDR2 (germline): KGHSH, LQKENI. The CDR3 DNA reads TGTGCCAGCTCCCAGGGAGACAGTGCCTATGGCTACACCATC. Residues: CASSQGDSAYGYTI.

This clone was detected only once. The chain joins TRBV5-4 to TRBJ2-5, with D unclear. CDR3 length: 16 amino acids. Per germline, CDR1 SGHNT and CDR2 YYREEE (reference sequence). V lost 3 bases, J lost 4 bases, and 19 bases lay in between. The CDR3: CASSWDLKQSVETQYF. In DNA form, the CDR3 reads TGTGCCAGCAGCTGGGATCTCAAGCAGTCCGTAGAGACCCAGTACTTC.

The chain has TRBV19 and TRBJ1-6; no reliable D call. The V end was cut by 7 bases, the J end by 10 bases, with 17 bases between. The CDR3 consists of 14 residues. CDR1 LNHDA and CDR2 SQIVND come from the germline V gene (reference sequence). The CDR3 region is CASKRQDVESPLHF. The CDR3 nucleotides are TGTGCCAGTAAACGTCAGGACGTCGAGTCACCCCTCCACTTT. Complete variable domain (other parts from reference TRBV19 and TRBJ1-6): DGGITQSPKYLFRKEGQNVTLSCEQNLNHDAMYWYRQDPGQGLRLIYYSQIVNDFQKGDIAEGYSVSREKKESFPLTVTSAQKNPTAFYLCASKRQDVESPLHFGNGTRLTVT.

Only one count was recorded for this clone. The V and J genes are TRBV10-3 and TRBJ1-2, with no clear D. V lost 0 bases to trimming and J lost 4 bases, with 9 bases between them. This CDR3 spans 14 amino acids. Germline CDR1 reads ENHRY; CDR2 reads SYGVKD. This chain's CDR3 is CAISESTRLYGYTF. DNA of the CDR3: TGTGCCATCAGTGAGTCGACCAGGCTCTATGGCTACACCTTC.

This clone was seen only a few times. V is TRBV5-3 and J is TRBJ1-1; 11 bases line up with TRBD1. TRBV5-3 is noted as an ORF with a role that remains uncertain. Trimming removed 8 bases from V and 5 bases from J; junction bases left unmatched: 11. CDR3 length: 15 amino acids. CDR3 region: CASSPDRGHGTEAFF. The CDR3 DNA sequence: TGTGCCAGCAGCCCGGACAGGGGGCATGGGACTGAAGCTTTCTTT.

In this sample, this clone turned up a few times. The J gene is TRBJ2-1, the V gene TRBV7-6, with 10 positions matching TRBD2. The V segment lost 0 bases and the J segment 2 bases; nucleotides outside the gene matches: 4. There are 17 residues in the CDR3. From germline, CDR1 is SGHVS and CDR2 FNYEAQ. CDR3 nucleotide sequence: TGTGCCAGCAGCTTAGCGCCCCTAGCGGGAGCCTACAATGAGCAGTTCTTC. Protein product: CASSLAPLAGAYNEQFF.

This chain uses TRBV19 with TRBJ1-1; D possibly corresponds to TRBD1 (5 bases). Trimming removed 6 bases at V and 1 base at J, with 18 bases between. The V gene's germline CDR1 is LNHDA and CDR2 SQIVND (reference sequence). This CDR3 contains 16 residues. CDR3 in amino acids: CASSLLGVTGNTEAFF. CDR3 nucleotides: TGTGCCAGTAGCCTCTTGGGAGTTACAGGGAACACTGAAGCTTTCTTT.

As DNA, the CDR3 is TGTGCCAGCAGCTTTGTAGGGGGCGACGAGCAGTACTTC. Translation: CASSFVGGDEQYF. The chain employs TRBV6-1 and TRBJ2-7, with 7 bases aligning to TRBD1. V lost 6 bases, J lost 5 bases, and 7 bases stayed unmatched. Per the germline V gene, CDR1 is MNHNS and CDR2 is SASEGT. The CDR3 runs 13 residues.

The J gene is TRBJ2-6, the V gene TRBV2; the D gene is possibly TRBD2 (6 bases). Germline loops: CDR1 SNHLY, CDR2 FYNNEI. Between the trimmed V and J ends, which lost 4 bases and 0 bases, there was a span of 7 bases. The CDR3 totals 15 residues. CDR3 bases: TGTGCCAGCAGTGTGGGACTCTCTGGGGCCAACGTCCTGACTTTC. Encoded protein: CASSVGLSGANVLTF.

This chain connects TRBV6-5 to TRBJ2-5; the D gene is possibly TRBD1 (6 bases). The CDR3 has 16 residues. Germline lookup yields CDR1 MNHEY and CDR2 SVGAGI. Trimming left V 0 bases short and J 7 bases short, with 18 bases between. For the CDR3, the DNA is TGTGCCAGCAGTTACTCCGGGACACATTCTCTGGGGACCCAGTACTTC. Translating it yields CASSYSGTHSLGTQYF.

The chain links TRBV6-5 to TRBJ2-7; 7 bases fit TRBD2. The germline gives CDR1 MNHEY, CDR2 SVGAGI. The CDR3 extends over 15 amino acids. With V trimmed by 0 bases and J by 3 bases, 5 bases remained unmatched. CDR3 loop: CASSYSGTTVYEQYF. DNA for the CDR3: TGTGCCAGCAGTTACTCGGGGACTACCGTCTACGAGCAGTACTTC.

The V and J genes are TRBV4-3 and TRBJ1-1; D is ambiguous. This CDR3 has 15 residues. The V and J ends lost 2 bases and 2 bases respectively, with 12 bases between them. Germline V gene lookup returns CDR1 LGHNA and CDR2 YSLEER. The CDR3 sequence is CASSQRRELNTEAFF. Written as DNA, the CDR3 is TGCGCCAGCAGCCAACGGAGGGAGCTAAACACTGAAGCTTTCTTT.

The chain carries TRBV7-8 and TRBJ2-7; the D gene is possibly TRBD1 (6 bases). V was pared by 1 base and J by 2 bases, with 15 bases between. This CDR3 contains 16 residues. Per the germline V gene, CDR1 is SGHVS and CDR2 is FQNEAQ. The CDR3 DNA is TGTGCCAGCAGCTTAGATGTCAGGGGAATACCCTACGAGCAGTACTTC. Its protein is CASSLDVRGIPYEQYF. The variable domain in full, completed from reference TRBV7-8 and TRBJ2-7, reads GAGVSQSPRYKVAKRGQDVALRCDPISGHVSLFWYQQALGQGPEFLTYFQNEAQLDKSGLPSDRFFAERPEGSVSTLKIQRTQQEDSAVYLCASSLDVRGIPYEQYFGPGTRLTVT.

V and J are TRBV10-1 and TRBJ2-3; 10 nucleotides align to TRBD1. The CDR3 runs to 18 residues. Per germline, CDR1 WNHNN and CDR2 SYGVQD (reference sequence). The V segment lost 1 base and the J segment 4 bases; nucleotides outside the gene matches: 11. The DNA for the CDR3 is TGCGCCAGCAGTGAGTACGGACAGGGGGTAGCTCATTCAGATACGCAGTATTTT. Its translation: CASSEYGQGVAHSDTQYF.

The rearrangement joins TRBV7-6 to TRBJ2-3, with TRBD2 matching 8 bases. Germline V gene lookup returns CDR1 SGHVS and CDR2 FNYEAQ. The trim removed 1 base at V and 3 bases at J, leaving 9 bases unmatched. CDR3 length equals 17 residues. CDR3 amino acids: CASSLGPGGPRTDTQYF. In DNA form, the CDR3 reads TGTGCCAGCAGCTTAGGACCGGGAGGGCCCAGGACAGATACGCAGTATTTT.

This clone was found a few times. This rearrangement joins TRBV14 to TRBJ2-1; 9 bases line up with TRBD1. The V and J ends lost 4 bases and 6 bases, in that order; junction bases with no gene match: 13. Germline CDR1 is SGHDN and CDR2 is FVKESK. There are 17 residues in the CDR3. The CDR3 nucleotides read TGTGCCAGCAGCCGCCCGCTCGGGACAGGGTCGTCCAATGAGCAGTTCTTC. Its protein is CASSRPLGTGSSNEQFF.

Written as DNA, the CDR3 is TGCGCCAGCAGCCAAGATGGTGAGGCGGGAGCGAGACAAGAGACCCAGTACTTC. Amino acids: CASSQDGEAGARQETQYF. The chain is built from TRBV4-1 and TRBJ2-5; TRBD2 matches at 7 bases. Unmatched junction bases numbered 12, after V lost 0 bases and J lost 2 bases. This CDR3 spans 18 amino acids. CDR1 MGHRA and CDR2 YSYEKL come from the germline V gene.

CDR3 protein: CASSSTMDTEAFF. The CDR3 DNA reads as TGTGCCAGCAGCTCAACGATGGACACTGAAGCTTTCTTT. The chain has TRBV11-2 and TRBJ1-1, with D uncertain. CDR3 length: 13 residues. Germline CDR1 SGHAT, CDR2 FQNNGV. V lost 4 bases to trimming and J lost 3 bases, with 9 bases between them.

This chain uses TRBV30 with TRBJ1-5; no clear D. CDR1 and CDR2 from the germline V gene are GTSNPN and SVGIG (reference sequence). The CDR3 is 13 amino acids. The germline V and J ends were trimmed by 0 bases and 3 bases, with 6 bases remaining between them. In nucleotides, the CDR3 is TGTGCCTGGAGTGTGGCGGACAATCAGCCCCAGCATTTT. Protein product: CAWSVADNQPQHF.

V gene TRBV6-5 combines with J gene TRBJ2-7; D is possibly TRBD1 or TRBD2 (7 bases each). There are 12 residues in the CDR3. V lost 5 bases to trimming and J lost 6 bases, with 11 bases between them. Germline V CDR1 and CDR2: MNHEY, SVGAGI. CDR3 region: CASSARGGEQYF. The CDR3 DNA is TGTGCCAGCAGTGCCAGGGGGGGCGAGCAGTACTTC.

This clone was observed a single time. The chain uses TRBV21-1 and TRBJ2-7; TRBD2, the table's D call, was not compared with the DNA. TRBV21-1 is given as a pseudogene. The CDR3 consists of 17 residues. The CDR3 coding sequence is TGTGCCAGCAGCAAAGAGAGGCGGGAGGGACCATCCTACGAGCAGTACTTC. This sequence encodes CASSKERREGPSYEQYF.

V and J are TRBV27 and TRBJ2-5; 8 positions match TRBD2. The CDR3 is 13 amino acids. J was trimmed by 6 bases and V by 6 bases; bases with no gene match: 6. Germline CDR1 and CDR2: MNHEY and SMNVEV (reference sequence). CDR3 DNA: TGTGCCAGCAGCGGGACTAGGGGCCAGACCCAGTACTTC. This sequence encodes CASSGTRGQTQYF.

The chain is built from TRBV5-3 and TRBJ1-3; tentatively, D is TRBD1 (6 bases). TRBV5-3 is an ORF for which the function is uncertain. The ends were cut back, 1 base at V and 0 bases at J, with 8 bases in the middle. CDR3 length: 15 residues. The CDR3 spells CARSLQGFSGNTIYF. In nucleotides, the CDR3 is TGTGCCAGAAGCTTGCAGGGGTTCTCTGGAAACACCATATATTTT.

This clone was counted a single time. The V and J genes are TRBV7-2 and TRBJ2-1; D not resolved. The V end was cut by 5 bases, the J end by 7 bases, with 15 bases between. The CDR3 has 14 amino acids. Germline CDR1 reads SGHTA; CDR2 reads FQGNSA. CDR3 residues: CASSPMAQFNEQFF. The CDR3 coding sequence is TGTGCCAGCAGCCCAATGGCCCAGTTTAATGAGCAGTTCTTC.

The V gene is TRBV19, the J gene TRBJ2-4, with 13 bases matching TRBD2. The CDR3 totals 19 residues. The V gene's germline CDR1 is LNHDA and CDR2 SQIVND (reference sequence). Trimming cost V 4 bases and J 1 base; bases outside gene matches: 10. CDR3 DNA: TGTGCCAGTAGTACCAGGACTAGCGGGAGCTTCGCGGCCAAAAACATTCAGTACTTC. This codes for CASSTRTSGSFAAKNIQYF.

The chain recombines TRBV4-1 with TRBJ1-5, with 7 bases fitting TRBD1. The V segment lost 3 bases and the J segment 0 bases; nucleotides outside the gene matches: 23. The CDR3 runs 22 residues. CDR1 and CDR2 from the germline V gene are MGHRA and YSYEKL. Here the CDR3 DNA reads TGCGCCAGCAGCCACCACGAGGCCAAAGGACAGGAGGGCTCTTATAGCAATCAGCCCCAGCATTTT. Amino acids: CASSHHEAKGQEGSYSNQPQHF.

This clone appeared once. The chain carries TRBV18 and TRBJ1-1; D call uncertain. The CDR3 is made up of 15 amino acids. Germline V gene sequence: CDR1 KGHSH, CDR2 LQKENI. The V and J ends lost 0 bases and 3 bases respectively, with 11 bases between them. The CDR3 sequence: CASSPPVLGDTEAFF. In DNA form, the CDR3 reads TGTGCCAGCTCACCACCGGTCCTTGGGGACACTGAAGCTTTCTTT.